This is a list of T cell receptor beta chains from one sample in a study of Ad26.COV2.S vaccination and SARS-CoV-2 variants. Here immunoSEQ multiplex PCR was the method, and the copy in TCRdb shows in-frame clones only, minus some. The sample has around 300,000 clones; around 88% are singletons. Here the sequenced sample was peripheral blood, taken in a trial of Ad26.COV2.S vaccine versus placebo. The receptors stem from a person aged 18-65 years who received the Ad26.COV2.S COVID-19 vaccine or a placebo. Both conserved end residues are part of each CDR3. Fields, in order: V gene, clone size, J gene, D gene, CDR3 DNA, CDR3 protein. D genes are given only for firm matches. Clone size is stated in some rows and not others, as once, few, many or a class when expanded.

>TRBV28|-|TRBJ1-4|-
TGTGCCAGCAGTTTATTTTGGAGGGGCCCGAATGAAAAACTGTTTTTT
CASSLFWRGPNEKLFF
>TRBV5-5|-|TRBJ2-6|TRBD1
TGTGCCAGCAGCATATGGGACAGGGGGTTTTCTGGGGCCAACGTCCTGACTTTC
CASSIWDRGFSGANVLTF
>TRBV9|-|TRBJ2-2|-
TGTGCCAGCAGCTTAAAATCGGGCCTAATAAACACCGGGGAGCTGTTTTTT
CASSLKSGLINTGELFF
>TRBV3-1/TRBV3-2|-|TRBJ1-5|-
TGTGCCAGCAGCCAAGATCCTAGTCAGCCCCAGCATTTT
CASSQDPSQPQHF
>TRBV19|-|TRBJ2-5|-
TGTGCCAGTAGTACTCGAACCCTCGGGGAGACCCAGTACTTC
CASSTRTLGETQYF
>TRBV20-1|-|TRBJ1-5|-
TGCAGTGCTAGTTTACCGGGGGCCGATCAGCCCCAGCATTTT
CSASLPGADQPQHF
>TRBV7-9|-|TRBJ2-3|TRBD2
TGTGCCAGCAGCTTAACTAGCGGGAGCACAGATACGCAGTATTTT
CASSLTSGSTDTQYF
>TRBV4-3|-|TRBJ2-1|TRBD2
TGCGCCAGCAGCCTCGCGGGGGGGGCCTACAATGAGCAGTTCTTC
CASSLAGGAYNEQFF
>TRBV19|-|TRBJ1-5|-
TGTGCCAGTACCTCGGGATTCAATCAGCCCCAGCATTTT
CASTSGFNQPQHF
>TRBV4-2|-|TRBJ2-1|TRBD2
TGTGCCAGCAGCCAAGGGACTAGCGGCCTTTACAATGAGCAGTTCTTC
CASSQGTSGLYNEQFF
>TRBV7-9|-|TRBJ2-2|TRBD2
TGTGCCAGCGGGTTACTAGCGAGGGAAAACACCGGGGAGCTGTTTTTT
CASGLLARENTGELFF
>TRBV7-9|-|TRBJ2-1|TRBD2
TGTGCCAGCACCTCAAGTGGGGAGGGAGGCCACAATGAGCAGTTCTTC
CASTSSGEGGHNEQFF
>TRBV7-6|-|TRBJ2-1|-
TGTGCCAGCAGCTTGCAGGCGCGCGATGAGCAGTTCTTC
CASSLQARDEQFF
>TRBV7-9|-|TRBJ1-4|TRBD1
TGTGCCACCCAGGGACAGGGAGAAGAAAAACTGTTTTTT
CATQGQGEEKLFF
>TRBV5-1|-|TRBJ2-5|-
TGCGCCAGCAGAAGGACGGACCTTCAAGAGACCCAGTACTTC
CASRRTDLQETQYF
>TRBV7-2|-|TRBJ2-3|-
TGTGCCAGCAGCTCACCAACCACTACAGATACGCAGTATTTT
CASSSPTTTDTQYF
>TRBV27|-|TRBJ1-4|-
TGTGCCAGCAGTTTATCGGGGGGGACTAATGAAAAACTGTTTTTT
CASSLSGGTNEKLFF
>TRBV11-2|-|TRBJ1-2|-
TGTGCCAGCAGCCCAGAACCTAACTATGGCTACACCTTC
CASSPEPNYGYTF
>TRBV30|-|TRBJ1-6|-
TGTGCCTGGAGAAGGGGCGCGGGTTCACCCCTCCACTTT
CAWRRGAGSPLHF
>TRBV4-1|-|TRBJ2-4|TRBD2
TGCGCCAGCAGCCAAGAGACTAGCATAAACATTCAGTACTTC
CASSQETSINIQYF
>TRBV2|-|TRBJ2-5|TRBD2
TGTGCCAGCAGTGAAGGTCTAGCGGGGAACTTC
CASSEGLAGNF
>TRBV6-2/TRBV6-3|-|TRBJ2-1|-
TGTGCCAGCAGTAACCCGGACATCCGTATCTACAATGAGCAGTTCTTC
CASSNPDIRIYNEQFF
>TRBV14|-|TRBJ2-2|-
TGTGCCAGCAGCCAAGATTTTAGGGAGACGGGCGGGGAGCTGTTTTTT
CASSQDFRETGGELFF
>TRBV27|-|TRBJ1-1|-
TGTGCCAGCAGTTCCGTATTGGACACTGAAGCTTTCTTT
CASSSVLDTEAFF
>TRBV2|once|TRBJ2-2|TRBD1
TGTGCCAGCAGTCCAGGGGGGAACACCGGGGAGCTGTTTTTT
CASSPGGNTGELFF
>TRBV7-2|-|TRBJ2-7|-
TGTGCCAGCAGCTTAGAACTGGTTTACTACGAGCAGTACTTC
CASSLELVYYEQYF
>TRBV30|-|TRBJ1-5|-
TGTGCCTGGAGGGGCCCCGGTCACAATCAGCCCCAGCATTTT
CAWRGPGHNQPQHF
>TRBV5-4|few|TRBJ1-4|-
TGTGCCAGCAGTTTCTCGGGCGTCACGGAAAAACTGTTTTTT
CASSFSGVTEKLFF
>TRBV27|-|TRBJ2-3|TRBD1
TGTGCCAGCAGAAAACAGGGGATAGATACGCAGTATTTT
CASRKQGIDTQYF
>TRBV19|-|TRBJ2-1|-
TGTGCCAGTAGGTCCACGGGGGTTAACAATGAGCAGTTCTTC
CASRSTGVNNEQFF
>TRBV18|-|TRBJ2-7|-
TGTGCCAGCTCAGGTGGTGGGGGGCTCAGCTCCTACGAGCAGTACTTC
CASSGGGGLSSYEQYF
>TRBV29-1|-|TRBJ1-1|-
TGCAGCGTTGATCTTTGGACAGAGTCTAACACTGAAGCTTTCTTT
CSVDLWTESNTEAFF
>TRBV7-9|-|TRBJ1-1|TRBD1
TGTGCCAGCAGACCCGACAGGGGGTCCTCTGAAGCTTTCTTT
CASRPDRGSSEAFF
>TRBV30|-|TRBJ1-2|-
TGTGCCTGGAGAGGACAGAACTATGGCTACACCTTC
CAWRGQNYGYTF
>TRBV6-6|-|TRBJ2-1|TRBD2
TGTGCCAGCTCCCTAGCGGGAGAGGGGAATGAGCAGTTCTTC
CASSLAGEGNEQFF
>TRBV30|-|TRBJ1-1|-
TGTGCCTGGCGGAGAGGAAGGGACACTGAAGCTTTCTTT
CAWRRGRDTEAFF
>TRBV4-2|-|TRBJ1-2|-
TGTGCCAGCAGCCAAGAATCCGCGTTGGGTCGGGCTTATGGCTACACCTTC
CASSQESALGRAYGYTF
>TRBV27|-|TRBJ1-4|-
TGTGCCAGCAGGTCACGGGGGGCGCGGACTAATGAAAAACTGTTTTTT
CASRSRGARTNEKLFF
>TRBV4-2|-|TRBJ1-1|-
TGTGCCAGCAGCCAACCCCTAGCAGGGAAGGCAGGTAACACTGAAGCTTTCTTT
CASSQPLAGKAGNTEAFF
>TRBV3-1/TRBV3-2|-|TRBJ2-7|TRBD1
TGTGCCAGCAGCCAAGATAGGGACAGCTCCTACGAGCAGTACTTC
CASSQDRDSSYEQYF
>TRBV2|-|TRBJ2-7|TRBD1
TGTGCCAGCAGTGAAGACAGGGGGCGGGTATACGAGCAGTACTTC
CASSEDRGRVYEQYF
>TRBV27|-|TRBJ2-5|-
TGTGCCAGCAGTTTAGGTTCCGGGGAGACCCAGTACTTC
CASSLGSGETQYF
>TRBV3-1/TRBV3-2|-|TRBJ1-5|TRBD1
TGTGCCAGCAGCCAAGATCTCGCAGGGGGTCAGCCCCAGCATTTT
CASSQDLAGGQPQHF
>TRBV6-1|-|TRBJ2-7|-
TGTGCCAGCAGCGAAGTATCTGTAGCCTACGAGCAGTACTTC
CASSEVSVAYEQYF
>TRBV10-2|-|TRBJ2-7|TRBD2
TGCGCCAGCAGTGAGGGACTAGCGGGAGCAGGGTACGAGCAGTACTTC
CASSEGLAGAGYEQYF
>TRBV4-2|-|TRBJ2-1|-
TGTGCCAGCAGCCAAGATTTGGCGGTTAGCTCCTACAATGAGCAGTTCTTC
CASSQDLAVSSYNEQFF
>TRBV19|-|TRBJ2-5|TRBD2
TGTGCCAGTAGCGCCCTAGCGGGACAACAAGAGACCCAGTACTTC
CASSALAGQQETQYF
>TRBV7-8|-|TRBJ1-4|-
TGTGCCAGCAGGGGACCCGGGGAGGAAAAACTGTTTTTT
CASRGPGEEKLFF
>TRBV5-4|-|TRBJ2-1|TRBD2
TGTGCCAGCAGCTTGGGGTGGACTAGCGGGGGTTCGGATGAGCAGTTCTTC
CASSLGWTSGGSDEQFF
>TRBV30|-|TRBJ2-2|TRBD2
TGTGCCTGGAGGACTAGCGGGAACACCGGGGAGCTGTTTTTT
CAWRTSGNTGELFF
>TRBV2|-|TRBJ1-2|TRBD1
TGTGCCAGCAGTGGGCGGACAGGGGACGGCTACACCTTC
CASSGRTGDGYTF
>TRBV29-1|-|TRBJ2-1|TRBD1
TGCAGCGTTGTTGTTACAGGGGGCTCTAGATACAATGAGCAGTTCTTC
CSVVVTGGSRYNEQFF
>TRBV2|-|TRBJ1-6|-
TGTGCCAGCAGGAGACAAGGGGATGGCTCACCCCTCCACTTT
CASRRQGDGSPLHF
>TRBV7-9|-|TRBJ1-2|TRBD1
TGTGCCAGCAGCTTACCCCCACACGGACAGGGGGACTATGGCTACACCTTC
CASSLPPHGQGDYGYTF